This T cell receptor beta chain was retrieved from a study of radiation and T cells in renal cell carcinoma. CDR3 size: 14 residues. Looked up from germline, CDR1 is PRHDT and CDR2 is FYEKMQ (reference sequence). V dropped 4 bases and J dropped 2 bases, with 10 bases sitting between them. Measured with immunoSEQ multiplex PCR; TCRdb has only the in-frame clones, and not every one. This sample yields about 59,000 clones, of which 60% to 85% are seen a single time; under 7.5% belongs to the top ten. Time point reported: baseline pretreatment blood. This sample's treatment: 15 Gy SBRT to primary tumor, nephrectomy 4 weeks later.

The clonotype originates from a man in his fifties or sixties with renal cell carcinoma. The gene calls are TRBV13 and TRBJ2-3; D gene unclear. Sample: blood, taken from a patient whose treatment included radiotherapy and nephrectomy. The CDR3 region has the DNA TGTGCCAGCAGCTCCGGATCTGCCACAGATACGCAGTATTTT. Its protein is CASSSGSATDTQYF.